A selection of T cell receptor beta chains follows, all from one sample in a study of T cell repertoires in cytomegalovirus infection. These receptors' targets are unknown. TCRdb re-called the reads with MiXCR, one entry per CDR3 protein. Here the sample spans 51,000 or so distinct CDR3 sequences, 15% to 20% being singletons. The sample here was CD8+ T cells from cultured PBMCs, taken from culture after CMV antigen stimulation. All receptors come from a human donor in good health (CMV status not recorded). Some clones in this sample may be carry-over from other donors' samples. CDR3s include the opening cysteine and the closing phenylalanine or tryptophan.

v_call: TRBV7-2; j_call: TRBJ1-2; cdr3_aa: CASSLNAGSRMVVYGYTF
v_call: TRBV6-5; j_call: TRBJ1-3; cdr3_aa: CASSSDRVTGNTIYF
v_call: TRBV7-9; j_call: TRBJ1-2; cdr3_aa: CASSFGGETNYGYTF
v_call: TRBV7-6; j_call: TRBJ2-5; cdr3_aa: CASTHMAQETQYF
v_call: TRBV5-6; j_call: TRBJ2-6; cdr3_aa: CASSLYIPGQGFAGANVLTF
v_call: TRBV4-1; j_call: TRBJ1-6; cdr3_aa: CASSRAGTGGSSPLHF
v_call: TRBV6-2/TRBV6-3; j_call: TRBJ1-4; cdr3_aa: CASSIRQGPTNEKLFF
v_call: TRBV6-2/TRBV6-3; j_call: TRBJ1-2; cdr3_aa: CASSPQYRNYGYTF
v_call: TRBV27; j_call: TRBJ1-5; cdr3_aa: CASNEQGDDQPQHF
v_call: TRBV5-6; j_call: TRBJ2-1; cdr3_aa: CASSFGLEQFF
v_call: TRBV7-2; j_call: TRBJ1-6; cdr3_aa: CASSSRDRRNSPLHF
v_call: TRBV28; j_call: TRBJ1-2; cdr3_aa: CASSLSGYGYTF
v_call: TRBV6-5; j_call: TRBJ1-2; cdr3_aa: CASSVQGVNYGYTF
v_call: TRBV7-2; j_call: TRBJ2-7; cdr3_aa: CASRSGYEQYF
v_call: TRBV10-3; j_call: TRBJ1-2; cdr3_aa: CAINAGTGGRYGYTF
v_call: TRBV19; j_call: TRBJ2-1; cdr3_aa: CASTITSGYNEQFF
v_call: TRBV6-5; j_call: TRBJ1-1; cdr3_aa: CASTLDRGSTEAFF
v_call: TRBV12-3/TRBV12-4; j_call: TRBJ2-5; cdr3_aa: CASSLGGRRQETQYF
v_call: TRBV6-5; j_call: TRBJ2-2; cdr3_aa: CASSLQGNTGELFF
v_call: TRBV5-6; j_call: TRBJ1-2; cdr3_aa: CASSGFGTDYGYTF
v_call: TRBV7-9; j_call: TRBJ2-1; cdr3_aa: CASSIPQFF
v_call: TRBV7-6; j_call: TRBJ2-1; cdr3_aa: CASSLEVGYNEQFF
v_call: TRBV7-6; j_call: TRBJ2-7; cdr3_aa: CASSPGQGKYF
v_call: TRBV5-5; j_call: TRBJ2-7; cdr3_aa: CASGLQYEQYF
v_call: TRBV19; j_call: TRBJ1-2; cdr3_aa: CASSTLPTGIHGYTF
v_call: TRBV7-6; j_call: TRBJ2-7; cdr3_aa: CASSVLAPTYEQYF
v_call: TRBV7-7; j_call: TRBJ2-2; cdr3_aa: CASSLRTPSANTGELFF
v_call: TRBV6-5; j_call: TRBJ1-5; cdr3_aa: CASSSQPGQGRGQPQHF
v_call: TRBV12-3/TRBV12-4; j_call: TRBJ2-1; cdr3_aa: CASRLRGGSGSPYNEQFF
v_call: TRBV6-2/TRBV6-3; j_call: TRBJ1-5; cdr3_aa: CASSYSPGGDSNQPQHF
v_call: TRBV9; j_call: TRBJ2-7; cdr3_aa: CASSVGTASYEQYF
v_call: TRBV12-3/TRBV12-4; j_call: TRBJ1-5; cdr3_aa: CASSGGGNQPQHF
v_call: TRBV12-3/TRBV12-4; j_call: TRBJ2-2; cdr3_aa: CASSLPRAGELFF
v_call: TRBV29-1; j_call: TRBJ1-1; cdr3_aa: CSVLGGAGGMSTEAFF
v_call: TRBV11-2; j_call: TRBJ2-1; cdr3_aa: CASSLVETSGGNEQFF
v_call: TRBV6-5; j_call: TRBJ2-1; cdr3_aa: CASTPAGGLSYNEQFF
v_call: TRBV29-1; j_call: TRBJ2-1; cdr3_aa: CSARQGNNEQFF
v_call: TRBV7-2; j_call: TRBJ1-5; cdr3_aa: CASSFSISRSDSNQPQHF
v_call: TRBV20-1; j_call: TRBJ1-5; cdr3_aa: CSARDSGLNQPQHF
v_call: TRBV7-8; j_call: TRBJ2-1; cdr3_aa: CASSWSRTSHSGEQFF
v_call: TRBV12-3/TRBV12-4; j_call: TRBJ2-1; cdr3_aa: CASSLVPSSGGAYNEQFF
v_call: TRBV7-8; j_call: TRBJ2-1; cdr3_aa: CASSPPGGDNEQFF
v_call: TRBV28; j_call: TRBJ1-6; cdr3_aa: CASSLDSSSYNSPLHF
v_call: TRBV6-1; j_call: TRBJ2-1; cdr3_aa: CASCGWRGAPVDEQFF
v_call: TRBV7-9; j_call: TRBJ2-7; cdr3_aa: CASSLIVRGEQYF
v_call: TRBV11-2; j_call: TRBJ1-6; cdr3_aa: CASSLFRGRVGFGSYNSPLHF
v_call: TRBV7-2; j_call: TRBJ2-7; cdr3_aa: CASSLGFGIKYEQYF
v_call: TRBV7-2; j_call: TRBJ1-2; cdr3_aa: CASSPPRGPHYGYTF